Shown below are 20 T cell receptor beta chains from a single sample sequenced in a study of graft-versus-host responses after intestinal transplantation (dated by TCRdb to 2020 to 2023). Libraries were constructed by the immunoSEQ multiplex PCR assay. The clones in this table, taken by TCRdb from immuneACCESS, are in-frame only. Not every clone is retained; where verified, under half of the shortfall comes from an unresolved V gene, and the cause of the rest is unknown. The sample table holds 40,000 or so clones, of which roughly 86% were seen once. The top ten hold roughly 7.1% of the sample. The specimen comprised PBMCs, sampled about nine months after transplant. Source of these receptors: a human patient who received an intestinal transplant, so some T cells may come from the graft donor.

V is TRBV5-1 and J is TRBJ2-7, with TRBD1 matching over 9 bases. This CDR3 spans 15 amino acids. V was pared by 2 bases and J by 1 base, with 4 bases of the junction left unmatched. Germline V gene sequence: CDR1 SGHRS, CDR2 YFSETQ. The CDR3 DNA reads TGCGCCAGCAGCTTCGGGACAGGGCTATCCTACGAGCAGTACTTC. Its protein is CASSFGTGLSYEQYF.

This clone appeared a few times. This chain joins TRBV6-1 and TRBJ2-5; 8 nucleotides agree with TRBD1. Per the germline V gene, CDR1 is MNHNS and CDR2 is SASEGT. CDR3 length: 14 residues. Germline trimming cut 10 bases from V and 5 bases from J; bases unmatched to any gene: 12. The DNA for the CDR3 is TGTGCCACTCGACAGGGGAAGATGACGGAGACCCAGTACTTC. Its protein product is CATRQGKMTETQYF.

The gene calls are TRBV30 and TRBJ1-4; D ambiguous. This CDR3 region has 13 residues. Germline-derived CDR1 and CDR2 are GTSNPN and SVGIG (reference sequence). Trimming removed 3 bases from V and 4 bases from J, with 9 bases in between. The CDR3 nucleotides read TGTGCCTGGAGGGCCGGCTTTAATGAAAAACTGTTTTTT. It yields the protein CAWRAGFNEKLFF.

This clone was seen once. The chain joins TRBV29-1 to TRBJ2-3, with D possibly matching TRBD2 (7 bases). This CDR3 contains 13 residues. The V gene lost 5 bases and the J gene lost 4 bases, with 13 bases spanning the gap. Germline values: CDR1 SQVTM, CDR2 ANQGSEA. The CDR3 loop is CSVSRGGSDTQYF. CDR3 in DNA: TGCAGCGTTTCAAGGGGGGGTTCAGATACGCAGTATTTT.

This chain joins TRBV19 and TRBJ2-5; 9 bases agree with TRBD2. Germline V gene data show CDR1 as LNHDA and CDR2 as SQIVND (reference sequence). V lost 6 bases, J lost 6 bases, and 8 bases stayed unmatched. CDR3 size: 14 residues. CDR3 in amino acids: CASRKIAGAKTQYF. The CDR3 DNA follows: TGTGCCAGTAGAAAAATAGCGGGGGCGAAGACCCAGTACTTC.

The chain links TRBV7-8 to TRBJ2-2; D is ambiguous. Between the trimmed V and J ends, which lost 3 bases and 9 bases, there was a span of 8 bases. The CDR3 runs 12 residues. The germline CDR1 and CDR2 sequences are SGHVS and FQNEAQ. CDR3 residues: CASSFGDRELFF. The CDR3 DNA reads as TGTGCCAGCAGCTTCGGCGACAGGGAGCTGTTTTTT.

V and J are TRBV4-1 and TRBJ1-4; D possibly corresponds to TRBD1 (5 bases). Trimming cost V 8 bases and J 7 bases, with 17 bases left between them. Per the germline V gene, CDR1 is MGHRA and CDR2 is YSYEKL. The length of the CDR3 is 14 residues. CDR3 loop: CASGPEGLGEKLFF. The CDR3 nucleotides are TGCGCCAGCGGTCCGGAGGGGTTGGGTGAAAAACTGTTTTTT.

This sequence joins TRBV6-8 and TRBJ2-5; D is unclear. The CDR3 consists of 14 residues. CDR1 is MNHGY, CDR2 SAAAGT, per germline. V was pared by 2 bases and J by 1 base, with 8 bases between. This chain's CDR3 is CASSYGTVQETQYF. DNA of the CDR3: TGTGCCAGCAGTTACGGCACAGTCCAAGAGACCCAGTACTTC.

This clone was seen just once. This sequence joins TRBV7-9 and TRBJ1-6, with D uncertain. The CDR3 extends over 17 amino acids. The germline CDR1 and CDR2 sequences are SEHNR and FQNEAQ (reference sequence). V gave up 1 base and J gave up 0 bases, with 10 bases separating them. The CDR3 reads CASSLVRASSYNSPLHF. The CDR3 nucleotides read TGTGCCAGCAGCTTAGTTAGGGCGAGCTCCTATAATTCACCCCTCCACTTT.

This sequence joins TRBV7-6 and TRBJ2-7; 7 bases fit TRBD1. The germline V gene encodes CDR1 SGHVS and CDR2 FNYEAQ. This CDR3 is 13 amino acids long. Losses at the gene ends were 4 bases for V and 6 bases for J; bases not matched to a gene: 6. The CDR3: CASSYRQGSEQYF. CDR3 coding DNA: TGTGCCAGCAGCTATAGACAGGGATCCGAGCAGTACTTC.

This CDR3 reads CASGPGGGEQFF. CDR3 coding DNA: TGCGCCAGCGGCCCTGGTGGGGGTGAGCAGTTCTTC. The chain is built from TRBV5-1 and TRBJ2-1, with D perhaps TRBD1 or TRBD2 (5 bases each). The V end lost 7 bases, the J end lost 9 bases, and 14 bases lay between the germline ends. The CDR3 totals 12 residues. CDR1 and CDR2 (germline): SGHRS, YFSETQ.

The chain uses TRBV15 and TRBJ2-7; a weak D match, TRBD2 (6 bases). The germline V gene encodes CDR1 LNHNV and CDR2 YYDKDF (reference sequence). V was pared by 1 base and J by 7 bases, with 11 bases between. The CDR3 is 13 residues long. The CDR3 region is CATSRGRGIEQYF. The CDR3 DNA sequence: TGTGCCACCAGCAGAGGACGGGGGATTGAGCAGTACTTC.

This clone was detected only a few times. V gene TRBV7-9 combines with J gene TRBJ2-5; 11 nucleotides agree with TRBD2. The CDR3 is made up of 15 amino acids. V lost 5 bases and J lost 3; bases outside the gene matches: 5. Germline CDR1 SEHNR, CDR2 FQNEAQ (reference sequence). In nucleotides, the CDR3 is TGTGCCAGCAGCCGCGTAGCGGGGGGGAAAGAGACCCAGTACTTC. Residues: CASSRVAGGKETQYF. Filled out from reference TRBV7-9 and TRBJ2-5, the complete variable domain reads DTGVSQNPRHKITKRGQNVTFRCDPISEHNRLYWYRQTLGQGPEFLTYFQNEAQLEKSRLLSDRFSAERPKGSFSTLEIQRTEQGDSAMYLCASSRVAGGKETQYFGPGTRLLVL.

This sequence joins TRBV5-1 and TRBJ1-1; no firm D call. Trimming took off 1 base at V and 11 bases at J, with 24 bases between the two ends. Per germline, CDR1 SGHRS and CDR2 YFSETQ. CDR3 length: 16 amino acids. The CDR3 sequence is CASSLSFQALANPAFF. As DNA, the CDR3 is TGCGCCAGCAGCTTGTCATTTCAGGCGCTGGCTAATCCGGCTTTCTTT.

The V gene is TRBV6-5, the J gene TRBJ2-1; D ambiguous. The germline V gene has CDR1 MNHEY and CDR2 SVGAGI. The CDR3 sequence is 11 residues long. Between the trimmed V and J ends, which lost 6 bases and 7 bases, there was a span of 7 bases. In DNA, the CDR3 is TGTGCCAGCAGCTCCCGAAATGAGCAGTTCTTC. It specifies CASSSRNEQFF.

This clone was recorded a few times. One end of the junction does not line up with germline, which may come from a read error. This chain links TRBV25-1 with TRBJ2-7; D is tentatively TRBD1 or TRBD2 (5 bases each). In germline, CDR1 is MGHDK, CDR2 SYGVNS. CDR3 length: 12 residues. The CDR3 protein is CAAHRDPSERYF. Here the CDR3 DNA reads TGTGCCGCCCACCGGGACCCTTCGGAGCGGTACTTC.

The rearrangement links TRBV19 to TRBJ2-1; the D gene could be TRBD1 or TRBD2 (5 bases each). The CDR3 is 15 residues long. Germline values: CDR1 LNHDA, CDR2 SQIVND (reference sequence). V lost 10 bases and J 8 bases, leaving 24 bases between the germline ends. The CDR3 DNA sequence: TGTGCCACCTCGCGGTTCTGGGGGTCGGGATATGAGCAGTTCTTC. Translation: CATSRFWGSGYEQFF. Looking up the rest from reference TRBV19 and TRBJ2-1 gives the full variable domain: DGGITQSPKYLFRKEGQNVTLSCEQNLNHDAMYWYRQDPGQGLRLIYYSQIVNDFQKGDIAEGYSVSREKKESFPLTVTSAQKNPTAFYLCATSRFWGSGYEQFFGPGTRLTVL.

V is TRBV25-1 and J is TRBJ2-1, with D hard to call. V was shortened by 4 bases and J by 9 bases, with 10 bases between the two germline ends. This CDR3 region has 12 residues. Germline V CDR1 and CDR2: MGHDK, SYGVNS. CDR3 coding DNA: TGTGCCAGCAGTGTGTCCAGGTCTGAGCAGTTCTTC. Encoded protein: CASSVSRSEQFF.

This chain joins TRBV4-1 and TRBJ2-1; 10 positions agree with TRBD1. The CDR3 covers 15 residues. The germline V gene has CDR1 MGHRA and CDR2 YSYEKL. V lost 1 base, J lost 5 bases, and 2 bases stayed unmatched. In nucleotides, the CDR3 is TGCGCCAGCAGCCAAGGACAGGGGGCCCACAATGAGCAGTTCTTC. Translating gives CASSQGQGAHNEQFF.

The CDR3 nucleotides read TGTGCCAGCAGCCGCTGGGGAGAGACCCAGTACTTC. This sequence encodes CASSRWGETQYF. The genes are TRBV7-2 and TRBJ2-5; unclear D gene. CDR1 and CDR2 (germline): SGHTA, FQGNSA. Trimming stripped 5 bases from V and 4 bases from J, with 8 bases between. The CDR3 loop spans 12 amino acids.